This T cell receptor (beta chain) was documented in a study of cytomegalovirus exposure and HLA in healthy donors (dated by TCRdb to 2016 to 2017). Background for the entire study: In an earlier analysis of several hundred of the donors, 276 Gb of sequence data and 90 million to 130 million unique TCR beta sequences from roughly 180 million T cells were reported. Of the 350 to 400 genotyped donors, roughly 80% fell in the genetic ancestry cluster associated with self-reported Caucasian donors. Several DR-DQ haplotypes were handled as single units for association and clustering, since linkage in the cohort was strong. Class I and class II HLA loci were covered by the typing at four-digit resolution. In an earlier analysis of 587 of the donors, high-throughput TCR beta sequencing was used to judge whether each TCR beta V gene segment behaved as functional or pseudogenic. The study used immunosequencing to profile the T cell repertoires of 666 subjects and linked those repertoires to cytomegalovirus serostatus. A later genetic analysis took genome-wide SNP genotypes for about three fifths of the roughly 700 donors and used that subset as a discovery cohort. Rather than using new phenotypic data, the later analysis identified candidate immune exposures from TCR beta sequences and from how often those sequences occurred across donors. To predict cytomegalovirus infection status, the study brought together high-throughput TCR immunosequencing, statistical association of individual TCRs with disease status, and machine learning. The study was designed to test whether signatures of past pathogen exposure could be identified by cataloging public T cell receptors. Typing coverage varied by locus: 629-630 donors for A, B, C, DRB1 and DQB1; roughly 510 for DQA1; about 600 for DPA1; roughly 450 for DPB1. A later analysis re-analyzed previously published TCR beta repertoires from approximately 670 donors and added high-resolution HLA genotyping to study TCR occurrence patterns. A separate validation cohort of over a hundred different subjects was used in addition to the 666-subject first cohort. On average, about 200,000 unique TCR beta nucleotide sequences were sequenced per donor among 398 genotyped donors of the cohort, with 15% to 20% of those sequences being non-productive. Donor age, sex, ethnicity and CMV serostatus were collected together with the repertoire data. About 320 gigabases of sequencing data and some 85 million unique TCR sequences were included in an early release covering over 600 HLA-typed donors. Every discovery cohort repertoire had been produced on one sequencing platform. Points the paper makes about the study in general: When HLA alleles, especially DR and DQ, strongly co-occurred, TCR associations were difficult to assign to individual alleles. The sequencing pipeline was judged likely to have produced a cluster of highly shared sequence variants as a technical artifact. Fewer than 20 rarely observed V segments, including chromosome 9 orphons, were excluded from the earlier analysis of 550 to 700 of the donors because counts were too low. According to a later genetic analysis, donors in an Asian-associated ancestry cluster had fewer N-insertions in productive TCRs than the roughly 670-donor mean. Specific HLA alleles were associated with 16,951 TCR beta sequences at a false discovery rate of 0.05 in a later analysis. A further reported finding was that TCR beta sequences accurately predicted the HLA-A and HLA-B alleles for most subjects in the first cohort. A later analysis found that HLA-associated TCR beta chains were more clonally expanded and had lower generation probabilities than equally common non-associated chains. The study gave a list of about 160 TCR beta chains associated with cytomegalovirus. The authors suggested that the approach could potentially be generalized to other disease states and immunological phenotypes. A later analysis found that most CMV-associated TCR beta chains appeared HLA-restricted, with HLA associations seemingly driven largely by CMV exposure. In an earlier analysis of fewer than 700 of the donors, most TCR beta V segments appeared in productive rearrangements about 90% or about 30% of the time, broadly matching IMGT annotations. In a later genetic analysis, a missense DCLRE1C variant was associated with V-gene and J-gene trimming of TCR beta chains, and the association was replicated in an independent cohort. In a later analysis, the rate of TCR association differed among HLA loci, with DRB1 alleles having the most associated TCRs and HLA-C alleles having the fewest. A later analysis reported that several top co-occurrence clusters appeared linked to parvovirus B19, influenza, CMV and Epstein-Barr virus. In this cohort, only TCR beta chains were sequenced, and detectable features were limited by the absence of alpha or paired-chain data. Because some donors lacked HLA typing at each locus, the association tests relied only on the typed subset. Across donors, most TCR sequences were observed very rarely, whereas some public TCRs were present in many individuals. The only immune exposure information available for the cohort was CMV serostatus. Roughly uniform sequencing depth across donors was assumed in presence/absence analyses, although this assumption may not hold. The classifier was reported to diagnose cytomegalovirus status with high specificity and sensitivity in both the original cohort and the validation cohort. Correlated functional status among segregating V segments might reflect linkage disequilibrium, but an unknown experimental factor could not be ruled out. In vitro tests confirmed that a few of the cytomegalovirus-associated TCR beta chains recognize cytomegalovirus antigens.

Of note for this clone: Its antigen remains undetermined. Base qualities are not recorded, but no much larger clone differs from it by a single base.

In total, just over 650 healthy bone marrow donors made up the cohort. All cohort members were sampled while nominally healthy, although unrecorded immune exposures were likely present. The donor tested CMV seropositive and was one of the 289 seropositive cohort members. A peripheral blood sample was provided by each donor, and peripheral blood mononuclear cells were used for TCR beta sequencing. The Qiagen DNeasy Blood Extraction Kit was used to extract genomic DNA from the blood cell samples. Preparation of the library involved the immunoSEQ multiplex PCR assay. For the multiplex PCR, a mixture combining 60 forward primers for TCR Vbeta segments and 13 reverse primers for TCR Jbeta segments was used. The CDR3 region of rearranged TCR beta genes was amplified from genomic DNA by a multiplex PCR assay. On the Illumina HiSeq System, the amplified TCR beta libraries were sequenced as 87-base-pair reads. On the study's bioinformatics: A later analysis counted about 80 million unique TCR beta chains across the 650 to 700 repertoires, and around 12 million of these chains were shared by at least two donors. A nearest-neighbor algorithm error-corrected the raw reads and collapsed the reads into unique sequences, merging closely related sequences to remove PCR and sequencing errors. To assign V, D and J gene segments, CDR3 sequences were aligned to IMGT reference sequences. For a sequence to be retained, a match of at least six nucleotides to both a V gene segment and a J gene segment was required. A rearrangement was called productive if the CDR3 had no stop codons and remained in frame with V and J, and every other rearrangement was called non-productive. CDR3 was defined by IMGT convention, running from the second conserved V-encoded cysteine to the conserved J-encoded phenylalanine. In an earlier analysis of around 570 of the donors, sequences lacking an unambiguous match to a single V gene segment were excluded. An earlier analysis of a few hundred of the donors called V segments functional above 56.7% productive rearrangements and segregating when the between-donor standard deviation exceeded 5%. A statistical classification framework was built to diagnose cytomegalovirus status from the catalog of TCR beta chain sequences. A later analysis assigned V and J genes by comparing TCR nucleotide sequences with IMGT/GENE-DB human TR gene sequences. The TCRdist pipeline was used in a later analysis to assign CDR3 sequences and most-parsimonious VDJ recombination scenarios. A later analysis defined each TCR beta chain by its CDR3 amino acid sequence plus V-gene family, and excluded reads lacking a unique V-gene family. As a way to deal with suspected cross-contamination and a sequencing artifact, a later analysis dropped nearly 600 nucleotide sequences that were highly shared and had low generation probability. In a later analysis, a clonal expansion index was calculated for each public chain from normalized within-repertoire ranks of inferred template counts. A later analysis computed generation probabilities with a VDJ recombination model fitted to out-of-frame rearrangements, and checked the results against IGoR. In a later analysis, TCR-TCR, TCR-HLA and TCR-CMV co-occurrence was scored with hypergeometric tests, and a repertoire-size bias correction was applied to TCR pairs. In a later analysis, false discovery rates were estimated by permuting HLA or CMV assignments 20 times. In a later analysis, co-occurring TCRs were grouped using DBSCAN, with TCRdist sequence similarity added in when clustering inside HLA-allele-positive subsets. Repertoires with fewer than 30,000 or more than 120,000 public chains were left out of co-occurrence clustering, as were five repertoires with anomalous nucleotide sharing. The clones in this table, taken by TCRdb from immuneACCESS, are in-frame only. Not every clone is retained; where verified, under half of the shortfall comes from an unresolved V gene, and the cause of the rest is unknown. Clonal size and the V and J genes are those of that table, whereas D and trimming came from the DNA. Here the sample has about 95,000 clones; about 80% occur a single time. The ten largest clones take up approximately 9.9% of the sample.

The sequenced sample was PBMCs. This TCR was sampled from a man in his late teens or twenties in good health and CMV-seropositive.

The sequenced DNA: TGTGCCAGCAGCCTACCACCAGGGGGCTCCTACAATGAGCAGTTCTTC. Its coded protein is CASSLPPGGSYNEQFF. The rearrangement combines TRBV5-6 with TRBJ2-1, and TRBD1 aligns with 7 junction nucleotides. The germline V gene yields SGHDT for CDR1 and YYEEEE for CDR2. From V the trimming removes 4 bases and from J it removes 0 bases, while the gene matches leave 7 bases of the junction unaccounted for. The CDR3 covers 16 residues, taking in both the cysteine and the phenylalanine. The DNA shown is the 48-base CDR3, in frame from base 1. Where the CDR3 stops, the reference TRBV5-6 and TRBJ2-1 genes take over; the full variable domain is DAGVTQSPTHLIKTRGQQVTLRCSPKSGHDTVSWYQQALGQGPQFIFQYYEEEERQRGNFPDRFSGHQFPNYSSELNVNALLLGDSALYLCASSLPPGGSYNEQFFGPGTRLTVL.